These 12 T cell receptor beta chains were sequenced from one sample in a study of T cell responses to AZD1222 COVID-19 vaccine. Using immunoSEQ multiplex PCR, the repertoire was profiled, and TCRdb retains in-frame clones only, with some absent. The sample lists 150,000 to 180,000 clones, around 85% occurring once. The material was peripheral blood, obtained on day 0 of MenACWY control vaccination. The receptors derive from an adult in good health.

The CDR3 is CASSRQGYSGNTIYF. In nucleotides, the CDR3 is TGCGCCAGCAGTAGACAGGGTTACTCTGGAAACACCATATATTTT. V and J are TRBV4-3 and TRBJ1-3; 7 nucleotides agree with TRBD1. The CDR3 runs 15 residues. CDR1 and CDR2 (germline): LGHNA, YSLEER. V trimming: 6 bases; J trimming: 0 bases; junction bases outside the gene matches: 5.

This rearrangement joins TRBV7-2 to TRBJ2-1; D perhaps matches TRBD2 (7 bases). The germline V gene encodes CDR1 SGHTA and CDR2 FQGNSA. The CDR3 runs 13 residues. The germline V and J ends were trimmed by 6 bases and 9 bases, with 15 bases remaining between them. CDR3 amino acids: CASSILRGGEQFF. The CDR3, as DNA: TGTGCCAGCAGTATACTAAGGGGGGGTGAGCAGTTCTTC.

V usage is TRBV19 and J usage is TRBJ1-2, with a tentative D call TRBD1 (5 bases). Looked up from germline, CDR1 is LNHDA and CDR2 is SQIVND (reference sequence). The CDR3 covers 18 residues. Trimming stripped 0 bases from V and 8 bases from J, with 25 bases between. As DNA, the CDR3 is TGTGCCAGTAGTATAGATCCCGTCCGAAGGAGGGCAGGGTACGGCTACACCTTC. This translates into CASSIDPVRRRAGYGYTF.

J is TRBJ1-1 and V is TRBV7-2; TRBD1 agrees at 8 bases. CDR1 is SGHTA, CDR2 FQGNSA, per germline. V trimming: 5 bases; J trimming: 3 bases; junction bases outside the gene matches: 2. The CDR3 is 13 residues long. The CDR3 is CASSEQGDTEAFF. The CDR3, as DNA: TGTGCCAGCAGCGAACAGGGGGACACTGAAGCTTTCTTT.

The V and J genes are TRBV21-1 and TRBJ2-2; TRBD1, the D gene given by the table, was not confirmed from the DNA. TRBV21-1 is a pseudogene locus. The CDR3 spans 17 residues. The CDR3 DNA reads TGTGCCAGCAGCAACCGGGACAGGGGGTGCGGCACCGGGGAGCTGTTTTTT. It yields the protein CASSNRDRGCGTGELFF.

This clone was recorded once. V and J are TRBV5-1 and TRBJ2-1, with 9 bases aligning to TRBD2. Germline assignment: CDR1 SGHRS and CDR2 YFSETQ. V trimming: 0 bases; J trimming: 6 bases; junction bases outside the gene matches: 4. The CDR3 totals 15 residues. The CDR3 sequence is CASSLVGREGNEQFF. The CDR3, as DNA: TGCGCCAGCAGCTTGGTAGGGCGGGAGGGCAATGAGCAGTTCTTC.

The chain recombines TRBV7-9 with TRBJ1-1; 8 bases align to TRBD1. J gave up 6 bases and V 10 bases, and 10 bases lay outside the gene matches. The CDR3 sequence is 13 residues long. Germline CDR1 is SEHNR and CDR2 is FQNEAQ (reference sequence). CDR3 in amino acids: CATVRGPSSEAFF. CDR3 DNA: TGTGCCACCGTCAGGGGGCCGTCGTCTGAAGCTTTCTTT.

The chain couples TRBV19 to TRBJ2-5, with 8 bases identical to TRBD1. The CDR3 totals 14 residues. The germline V gene has CDR1 LNHDA and CDR2 SQIVND (reference sequence). V lost 8 bases to trimming and J lost 2 bases; unmatched junction nucleotides: 7. The CDR3 region has the DNA TGTGCCAGTGGGCCCGGACAGGGACAAGAGACCCAGTACTTC. It specifies CASGPGQGQETQYF.

This chain links TRBV5-1 with TRBJ2-7; 10 bases line up with TRBD1. The CDR3 sequence is 17 residues long. V trimming: 0 bases; J trimming: 7 bases; junction bases outside the gene matches: 13. Germline V gives CDR1 SGHRS, CDR2 YFSETQ. CDR3 loop: CASSLVRTGTGEGEQYF. The CDR3 region has the DNA TGCGCCAGCAGCTTGGTCCGGACCGGGACAGGGGAGGGAGAGCAGTACTTC.

The chain couples TRBV28 to TRBJ1-6; 9 bases are a match to TRBD1. The germline V gene encodes CDR1 MDHEN and CDR2 SYDVKM. The CDR3 contains 16 residues. V trimming: 6 bases; J trimming: 8 bases; junction bases outside the gene matches: 11. This CDR3 is CASSPLGTGLDSPLHF. The CDR3 bases are TGTGCCAGCAGCCCTCTTGGGACAGGGCTCGATTCACCCCTCCACTTT.

This chain links TRBV6-6 with TRBJ1-2; 10 nucleotides align to TRBD1. Germline lookup yields CDR1 MNHNY and CDR2 SVGAGI (reference sequence). The CDR3 spans 15 residues. V lost 5 bases to trimming and J lost 6 bases; unmatched junction nucleotides: 9. CDR3 loop: CASSHYGDRGNGYTF. Written as DNA, the CDR3 is TGTGCCAGCAGTCATTACGGGGACAGGGGAAATGGCTACACCTTC.

V and J are TRBV27 and TRBJ2-1, with unresolved D. Germline V gene lookup returns CDR1 MNHEY and CDR2 SMNVEV (reference sequence). V shed 7 bases and J shed 4 bases, with 20 bases lying between them. This CDR3 contains 16 residues. CDR3 protein: CASKTPGNGAYNEQFF. CDR3 DNA sequence: TGTGCCAGCAAAACCCCTGGGAACGGTGCTTACAATGAGCAGTTCTTC.